The text below deals with one T cell receptor (beta chain). This PCR relied on a set of 60 Vbeta primers and 13 Jbeta primers. Profiled with immunoSEQ multiplex PCR; TCRdb holds only in-frame clones, not every one. Among under 200,000 clones listed, about 82% were seen once. These data come from a study of cytomegalovirus exposure and HLA in healthy donors. The germline V gene encodes CDR1 SGHTA and CDR2 FQGNSA. The CDR3 is 15 amino acids. This receptor was identified in a female donor in good health and CMV-seronegative. The specimen sequenced was PBMCs. The chain employs TRBV7-2 and TRBJ2-5, with D maybe TRBD2 (5 bases). The J call may be mistaken, given a closer DNA end match to TRBJ2-7. CDR3 loop: CASSPWRREPYEQYF. The CDR3 DNA sequence: TGTGCCAGCAGCCCCTGGAGAAGGGAGCCCTACGAGCAGTACTTC.